Listed below are T cell receptor beta chains from one sample, sequenced in a study of T cell responses to AZD1222 COVID-19 vaccine. Some clones are missing from TCRdb's copy, which holds only in-frame ones; the method was immunoSEQ multiplex PCR. The sample lists some 83,000 clones, approximately 90% occurring once. The sequencing used peripheral blood, collected on day 0 of AZD1222 vaccination. All receptors derive from an adult in good health. CDR3s include the opening cysteine and the closing phenylalanine or tryptophan. D genes are given only for firm matches. Where a row states a size, it is once, few, many or the class of an expanded clone; other rows omit it.

d_call clone_size j_call v_call cdr3_nt cdr3_aa
NA NA TRBJ1-2 TRBV11-2 TGTGCCAGCAGCTCCAGGACAGATTCTAACTATGGCTACACCTTC CASSSRTDSNYGYTF
TRBD2 once TRBJ2-1 TRBV6-4 TGTGCCAGCAGTGTAGCGGGGGGGCCGGGGTATGAGCAGTTCTTC CASSVAGGPGYEQFF
NA once TRBJ1-5 TRBV18 TGTGCCAGCTCACCCGGCCCAGGGGAGGGTCAGCCCCAGCATTTT CASSPGPGEGQPQHF
TRBD1 NA TRBJ1-2 TRBV19 TGTGCCAGTAGTGCGGACAGGGTGAGGGGCTACACCTTC CASSADRVRGYTF
NA NA TRBJ1-5 TRBV19 TGTGCCAGTAGTAATACAGGACAGACCAATCAGCCCCAGCATTTT CASSNTGQTNQPQHF
NA NA TRBJ1-1 TRBV7-9 TGTGCCAGCAGCTTAGCCCAGGGGAACACTGAAGCTTTCTTT CASSLAQGNTEAFF
TRBD1 NA TRBJ1-1 TRBV11-2 TGTGCCAGCAGCCCGGGACAGGGGAACACTGAAGCTTTCTTT CASSPGQGNTEAFF
NA NA TRBJ2-1 TRBV6-6 TGTGCCAGCAGACATACTAGTAGCTACAATGAGCAGTTCTTC CASRHTSSYNEQFF
NA few TRBJ1-6 TRBV5-1 TGCGCCAGCACCCCCCGAGAAGGGGAAGGATCACCCCTCCACTTT CASTPREGEGSPLHF
NA NA TRBJ1-2 TRBV7-9 TGTGCCAGCAATTCGAACCCCTTGGATGGCTACACCTTC CASNSNPLDGYTF
NA NA TRBJ1-1 TRBV6-1 TGTGCCAGCAGTGAATCATTCACTGAAGCTTTCTTT CASSESFTEAFF
TRBD1 NA TRBJ1-2 TRBV9 TGTGCCAGCAGCATACGTCCAGGGGGCGCAGACTATGGCTACACCTTC CASSIRPGGADYGYTF
TRBD1 NA TRBJ2-1 TRBV6-5 TGTGCCAGCAGTTCCCGGGACAGGGGTCCCAATGAGCAGTTCTTC CASSSRDRGPNEQFF
TRBD2 few TRBJ2-1 TRBV6-4 TGTGCCAGCAGTGACTCTCTAGCGGGGGAGTACAATGAGCAGTTCTTC CASSDSLAGEYNEQFF
TRBD1 NA TRBJ1-2 TRBV7-6 TGTGCCAGCAGCGTACGACAGGGGTATGGCTACACCTTC CASSVRQGYGYTF
NA NA TRBJ1-4 TRBV4-2 TGTGCCAGCAGCCAAGAACCGGACGGGGCGGGGGCTAATGAAAAACTGTTTTTT CASSQEPDGAGANEKLFF
NA NA TRBJ2-2 TRBV7-8 TGTGCCAGCAACTTAGGGCACAACACCGGGGAGCTGTTTTTT CASNLGHNTGELFF
NA few TRBJ1-1 TRBV6-5 TGTGCCAGCAGCAAACAAGATAAGAACACTGAAGCTTTCTTT CASSKQDKNTEAFF
NA NA TRBJ1-2 TRBV4-3 TGCGCCAGCAGCCAAGATATAGCGGGGGGTACCAGCCGCTATGGCTACACCTTC CASSQDIAGGTSRYGYTF
NA NA TRBJ2-2 TRBV5-4 TGTGCCAGCAGCTTGGTAGCGGAGACCAACACCGGGGAGCTGTTTTTT CASSLVAETNTGELFF
TRBD1 NA TRBJ2-7 TRBV27 TGTGCCAGCAGCCTTACCGGGACAGGGAACTACGAGCAGTACTTC CASSLTGTGNYEQYF
TRBD1 NA TRBJ1-1 TRBV30 TGTGCCTGGAGTCCGGACAGGGGGGCTTTCTTT CAWSPDRGAFF
TRBD1 NA TRBJ2-1 TRBV7-9 TGTGCCAGCAGTGGACAGGGAAACGGTGAGCAGTTCTTC CASSGQGNGEQFF